The entry below describes one T cell receptor (beta chain). This sample is drawn from a study of blood T cell repertoires in COVID-19. This CDR3 contains 12 residues. Trimming took off 0 bases at V and 9 bases at J, with 7 bases between the two ends. Looked up from germline, CDR1 is SGHNT and CDR2 is YENEEA. Profiling relied on immunoSEQ multiplex PCR, and the TCRdb table lists in-frame clones only, not all of them. The table lists 200,000 to 250,000 clones, around 82% of them singletons, with more than 10% in the top ten. The TCR sequence derives from a human donor in a cohort sampled during active COVID-19. The specimen was peripheral blood. This chain joins TRBV11-3 and TRBJ2-3; D possibly corresponds to TRBD2 (6 bases). The CDR3 is CASSLEEGTQYF. CDR3 bases: TGTGCCAGCAGCTTAGAGGAGGGAACGCAGTATTTT.